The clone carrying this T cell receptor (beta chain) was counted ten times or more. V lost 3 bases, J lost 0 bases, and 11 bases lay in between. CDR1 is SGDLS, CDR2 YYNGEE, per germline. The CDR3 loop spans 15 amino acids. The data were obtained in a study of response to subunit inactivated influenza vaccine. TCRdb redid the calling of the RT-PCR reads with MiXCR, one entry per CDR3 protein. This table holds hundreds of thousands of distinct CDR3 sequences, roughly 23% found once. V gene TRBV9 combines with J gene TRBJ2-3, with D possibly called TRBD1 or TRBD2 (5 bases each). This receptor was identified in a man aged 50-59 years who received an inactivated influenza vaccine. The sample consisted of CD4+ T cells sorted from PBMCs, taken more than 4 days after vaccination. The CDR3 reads CASSEGTFSTDTQYF. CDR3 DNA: TGTGCCAGCAGCGAGGGGACCTTCAGCACAGATACGCAGTATTTT.